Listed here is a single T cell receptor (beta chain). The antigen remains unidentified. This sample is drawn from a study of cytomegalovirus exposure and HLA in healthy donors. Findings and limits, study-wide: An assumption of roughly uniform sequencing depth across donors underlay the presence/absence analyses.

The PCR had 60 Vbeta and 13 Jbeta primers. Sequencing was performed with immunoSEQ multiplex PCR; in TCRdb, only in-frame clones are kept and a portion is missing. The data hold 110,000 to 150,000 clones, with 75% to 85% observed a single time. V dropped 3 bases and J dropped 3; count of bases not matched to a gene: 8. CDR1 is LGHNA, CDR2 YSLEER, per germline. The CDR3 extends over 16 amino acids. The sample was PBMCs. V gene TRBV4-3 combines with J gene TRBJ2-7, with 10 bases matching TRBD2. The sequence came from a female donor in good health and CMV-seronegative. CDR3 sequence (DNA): TGCGCCAGCAGCCAGTGGGGGAGCGGGGGGGACTACGAGCAGTACTTC. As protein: CASSQWGSGGDYEQYF.